This T cell receptor beta chain was found in a study of early T cells in non-severe SARS-CoV-2 infection. Study-wide context: RNA in bulk from unsorted whole blood was sequenced, and chains were unpaired.

The ends lost 4 bases at V and 9 bases at J; junction bases unmatched: 16. Germline V CDR1 and CDR2: LGHDT, YNNKEL (reference sequence). CDR3 size: 16 residues. TCRdb reanalysed the 5' RACE reads using MiXCR and keeps one entry per CDR3 protein. The sample holds nearly 95,000 distinct CDR3 sequences, around 16% seen once. V gene TRBV3-1 combines with J gene TRBJ2-5, with TRBD2 matching over 8 bases. The receptor's source is an adult who was a healthcare worker with PCR-confirmed SARS-CoV-2 infection or an uninfected control (not recorded which). Sequenced here: whole blood, sampled at baseline. Here the CDR3 reads CASSPTSGGSPEAQYF. CDR3 nucleotides: TGTGCCAGCAGCCCTACTAGCGGAGGGTCCCCTGAGGCCCAGTACTTC.